This entry lists 19 T cell receptor beta chains sequenced from one sample in a study of beta chain features in type 1 diabetes. Study outcomes and limitations: Among all four CD4+ subsets, Type 1 diabetes patients had TCRB CDR3s that were moderately but significantly shorter.

Their antigen targets remain unknown. The isolated RNA, all of it, was reverse transcribed, so expressed TCRB transcripts were what got sequenced. Sequencing used immunoSEQ multiplex PCR; TCRdb keeps in-frame clones, though not all of them. The sample lists about 650,000 clones, around 12% occurring once. Sequences were obtained from naive CD4+ T cells from blood. The source is a young man with type 1 diabetes.

The J gene is TRBJ1-2, the V gene TRBV27, with D possibly being TRBD1 (5 bases). The CDR3 is made up of 13 amino acids. Trimming removed 6 bases at V and 8 bases at J, with 16 bases between. Germline V lookup: CDR1 MNHEY, CDR2 SMNVEV (reference sequence). Here the CDR3 reads CASSSRGVIGYTF. For the CDR3, the DNA is TGTGCCAGCAGCTCGAGGGGAGTGATCGGCTACACCTTC.

The sample holds a few counts of this clone. The V and J genes are TRBV2 and TRBJ1-2; no firm D call. CDR1 is SNHLY, CDR2 FYNNEI, per germline. The CDR3 is 13 residues long. The V and J ends lost 3 bases and 2 bases respectively, with 7 bases between them. The CDR3 DNA follows: TGTGCCAGCAGTGACGACTTAAACTATGGCTACACCTTC. Its protein product is CASSDDLNYGYTF.

This clone has just a few counts. The chain's CDR3 is CASSSFRGGGEQYF. DNA for the CDR3: TGTGCCAGCAGCTCTTTCCGGGGCGGGGGCGAGCAGTACTTC. The chain joins TRBV7-6 to TRBJ2-7; TRBD2 matches at 7 bases. In germline, CDR1 is SGHVS, CDR2 FNYEAQ. The J segment lost 6 bases and the V segment lost 4 bases, leaving 9 bases of the junction unmatched. This CDR3 contains 14 residues.

This sequence joins TRBV27 and TRBJ2-5; perhaps TRBD2 as D (5 bases). The germline V gene has CDR1 MNHEY and CDR2 SMNVEV (reference sequence). V lost 2 bases, J lost 4 bases, and 11 bases lay in between. CDR3 length equals 14 residues. In nucleotides, the CDR3 is TGTGCCAGCAGTTTACGGGGTGGAGGAGAGACCCAGTACTTC. Translating gives CASSLRGGGETQYF.

This clone came up a few times. The chain joins TRBV15 to TRBJ1-5, with D perhaps TRBD1 (6 bases). This CDR3 is built from 15 residues. V was pared by 3 bases and J by 5 bases, with 14 bases between. In germline, CDR1 is LNHNV, CDR2 YYDKDF (reference sequence). CDR3 sequence (DNA): TGTGCCACCAGCAGTAGCAGGGGAGCGGATCAGCCCCAGCATTTT. Encoded protein: CATSSSRGADQPQHF.

The chain joins TRBV5-1 to TRBJ1-5; a possible D gene is TRBD1 (5 bases). CDR3 length equals 15 residues. V was trimmed by 3 bases and J by 0 bases, leaving 10 bases between them. The germline CDR1 and CDR2 sequences are SGHRS and YFSETQ. CDR3 sequence (DNA): TGCGCCAGCAGCTCCGGTCAGGGTAGCAATCAGCCCCAGCATTTT. Translated: CASSSGQGSNQPQHF.

This clone turned up a few times. The rearrangement links TRBV7-2 to TRBJ2-4; 8 nucleotides align to TRBD2. CDR1 and CDR2 (germline): SGHTA, FQGNSA. CDR3 length: 15 amino acids. The junction had 9 bases not matched to a gene; V was cut back by 5 bases and J by 6 bases. Written as DNA, the CDR3 is TGTGCCAGCAGCCGCAGCGGGGGCCAGGGAAACATTCAGTACTTC. This encodes CASSRSGGQGNIQYF.

The chain employs TRBV10-3 and TRBJ1-2, with D unclear. This CDR3 is built from 13 residues. V dropped 6 bases and J dropped 5 bases, with 13 bases sitting between them. Per the germline V gene, CDR1 is ENHRY and CDR2 is SYGVKD. CDR3 sequence reads: CAIRTFEDYGYTF. For the CDR3, the DNA is TGTGCCATCAGGACCTTTGAAGATTATGGCTACACCTTC.

There are a few counts of this clone. This chain links TRBV5-6 with TRBJ2-3; 7 nucleotides agree with TRBD1. Per the germline V gene, CDR1 is SGHDT and CDR2 is YYEEEE. This CDR3 contains 16 residues. Trimming cost V 5 bases and J 2 bases; bases outside gene matches: 11. The CDR3 DNA reads TGTGCCAGCAGTCGGAGTTGGGACAGAGCCACAGATACGCAGTATTTT. Translating gives CASSRSWDRATDTQYF.

This clone was detected only a few times. J is TRBJ2-5 and V is TRBV6-5; perhaps D is TRBD1 or TRBD2 (5 bases each). The CDR3 consists of 11 residues. CDR1 is MNHEY, CDR2 SVGAGI, per germline. The V gene lost 5 bases and the J gene lost 10 bases, with 11 bases spanning the gap. CDR3 nucleotides: TGTGCCAGCAGTGGGACCGGGGACCAGTACTTC. Amino acids: CASSGTGDQYF.

CDR3 in DNA: TGTGCCAGAACCGGCATAGATACGCAGTATTTT. It is translated as CARTGIDTQYF. This sequence joins TRBV2 and TRBJ2-3; D ambiguous. V dropped 9 bases and J dropped 5 bases, with 9 bases sitting between them. Germline values: CDR1 SNHLY, CDR2 FYNNEI. The CDR3 spans 11 residues.

The chain's CDR3 is CASSPGTSGLETQYF. The CDR3 DNA reads as TGTGCCAGCAGCCCAGGGACTAGCGGGTTGGAGACCCAGTACTTC. V and J are TRBV4-2 and TRBJ2-5; 12 bases align to TRBD2. The CDR3 is 15 residues long. J lost 5 bases, V lost 4 bases, and 5 bases had no gene match. Germline V gene sequence: CDR1 LGHNA, CDR2 YNFKEQ.

The rearrangement links TRBV27 to TRBJ2-5, with a possible D match to TRBD1 (6 bases). The V and J ends lost 5 bases and 1 base respectively, with 11 bases between them. Germline lookup yields CDR1 MNHEY and CDR2 SMNVEV (reference sequence). The CDR3 is 14 amino acids. CDR3 sequence: CASSPRTAQETQYF. DNA of the CDR3: TGTGCCAGCAGTCCCCGGACAGCCCAAGAGACCCAGTACTTC.

J is TRBJ2-7 and V is TRBV6-5; unclear D gene. The germline V gene has CDR1 MNHEY and CDR2 SVGAGI. There are 13 residues in the CDR3. V was trimmed by 5 bases and J by 1 base, leaving 9 bases between them. The CDR3, as DNA: TGTGCCAGCAGTCGCACAGAGTCCTACGAGCAGTACTTC. This encodes CASSRTESYEQYF.

The chain carries TRBV28 and TRBJ2-1; possibly TRBD1 or TRBD2 for D (6 bases each). This CDR3 comprises 16 residues. Germline V gives CDR1 MDHEN, CDR2 SYDVKM. Trimming took 4 bases from V and 8 from J, leaving 21 bases between them. In DNA form, the CDR3 reads TGTGCCAGCAGTTCGCCGGGGGCGGGGTCCTCGGATGAGCAGTTCTTC. This translates into CASSSPGAGSSDEQFF. The full variable domain, rest sourced from reference TRBV28 and TRBJ2-1, is DVKVTQSSRYLVKRTGEKVFLECVQDMDHENMFWYRQDPGLGLRLIYFSYDVKMKEKGDIPEGYSVSREKKERFSLILESASTNQTSMYLCASSSPGAGSSDEQFFGPGTRLTVL.

V and J are TRBV20-1 and TRBJ1-1; D is unresolved. The ends were cut back, 5 bases at V and 10 bases at J, with 11 bases in the middle. From germline, CDR1 is DFQATT and CDR2 SNEGSKA (reference sequence). This CDR3 contains 10 residues. CDR3 region: CSAVRVAAFF. In nucleotides, the CDR3 is TGCAGTGCTGTTCGGGTGGCAGCTTTCTTT.

In its sample, this clone was seen a few times. The CDR3 nucleotides read TGTGCCAGCAGCTTAGGGGTAAACTCCTACGAGCAGTACTTC. Translation gives CASSLGVNSYEQYF. This chain joins TRBV7-2 and TRBJ2-7; D gene uncertain. CDR1 is SGHTA, CDR2 FQGNSA, per germline. The length of the CDR3 is 14 residues. V was shortened by 1 base and J by 0 bases, with 7 bases between the two germline ends.

The rearrangement links TRBV19 to TRBJ1-3, with D unclear. V gave up 5 bases and J gave up 1 base, with 12 bases separating them. Per germline, CDR1 LNHDA and CDR2 SQIVND (reference sequence). This CDR3 is built from 15 residues. CDR3 in amino acids: CASSPRGLSGNTIYF. The DNA of the CDR3 is TGTGCCAGTAGTCCCCGGGGTCTTTCTGGAAACACCATATATTTT.

The chain employs TRBV6-1 and TRBJ2-4; perhaps TRBD1 as D (6 bases). V shed 4 bases and J shed 0 bases, with 16 bases lying between them. Germline lookup yields CDR1 MNHNS and CDR2 SASEGT. CDR3 size: 17 residues. The CDR3 reads CASSAHDRSIAKNIQYF. The CDR3 bases are TGTGCCAGCAGTGCCCATGACAGGTCAATAGCCAAAAACATTCAGTACTTC.